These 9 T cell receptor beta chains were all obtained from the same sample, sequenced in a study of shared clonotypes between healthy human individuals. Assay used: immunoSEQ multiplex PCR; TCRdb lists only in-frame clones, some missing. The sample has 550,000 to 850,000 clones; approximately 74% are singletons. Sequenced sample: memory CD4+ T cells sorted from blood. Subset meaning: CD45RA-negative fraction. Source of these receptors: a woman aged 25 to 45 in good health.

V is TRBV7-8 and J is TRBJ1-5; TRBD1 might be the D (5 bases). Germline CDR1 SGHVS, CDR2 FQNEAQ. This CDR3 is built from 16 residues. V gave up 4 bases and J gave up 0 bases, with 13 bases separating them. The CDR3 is CASSSQRQGSNQPQHF. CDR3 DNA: TGTGCCAGCAGCTCGCAAAGGCAGGGTAGCAATCAGCCCCAGCATTTT.

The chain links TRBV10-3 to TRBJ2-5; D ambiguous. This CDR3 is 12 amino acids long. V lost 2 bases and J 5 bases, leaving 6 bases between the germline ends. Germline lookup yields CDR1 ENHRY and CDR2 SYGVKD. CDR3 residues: CAISEVKETQYF. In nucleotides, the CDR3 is TGTGCCATCAGTGAGGTCAAGGAGACCCAGTACTTC.

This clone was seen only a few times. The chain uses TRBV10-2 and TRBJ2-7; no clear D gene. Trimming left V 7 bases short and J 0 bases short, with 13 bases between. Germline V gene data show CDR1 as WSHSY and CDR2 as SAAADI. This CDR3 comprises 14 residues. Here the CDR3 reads CASTPQPDSYEQYF. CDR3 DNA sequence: TGCGCCAGCACCCCCCAGCCCGACTCCTACGAGCAGTACTTC.

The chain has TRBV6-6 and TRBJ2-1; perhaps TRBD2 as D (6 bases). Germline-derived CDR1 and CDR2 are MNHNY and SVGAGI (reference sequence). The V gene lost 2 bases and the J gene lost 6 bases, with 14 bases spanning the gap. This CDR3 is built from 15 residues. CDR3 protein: CASSYDGSSVNEQFF. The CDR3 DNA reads TGTGCCAGCAGTTACGACGGGAGTTCGGTCAATGAGCAGTTCTTC.

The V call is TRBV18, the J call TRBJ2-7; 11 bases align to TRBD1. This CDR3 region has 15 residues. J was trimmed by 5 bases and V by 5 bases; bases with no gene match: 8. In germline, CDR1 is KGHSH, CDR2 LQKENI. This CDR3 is CASSFGQGARNEQYF. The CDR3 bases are TGTGCCAGCTCATTCGGACAGGGGGCGCGGAACGAGCAGTACTTC. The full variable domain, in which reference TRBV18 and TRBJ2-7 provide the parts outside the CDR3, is NAGVMQNPRHLVRRRGQEARLRCSPMKGHSHVYWYRQLPEEGLKFMVYLQKENIIDESGMPKERFSAEFPKEGPSILRIQQVVRGDSAAYFCASSFGQGARNEQYFGPGTRLTVT.

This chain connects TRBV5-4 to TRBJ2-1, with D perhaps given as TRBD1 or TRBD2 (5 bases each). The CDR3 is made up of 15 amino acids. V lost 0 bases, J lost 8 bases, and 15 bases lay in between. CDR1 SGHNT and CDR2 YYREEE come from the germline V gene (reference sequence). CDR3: CASSLEASRGDEQFF. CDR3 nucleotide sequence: TGTGCCAGCAGCTTGGAAGCGTCCCGGGGCGATGAGCAGTTCTTC.

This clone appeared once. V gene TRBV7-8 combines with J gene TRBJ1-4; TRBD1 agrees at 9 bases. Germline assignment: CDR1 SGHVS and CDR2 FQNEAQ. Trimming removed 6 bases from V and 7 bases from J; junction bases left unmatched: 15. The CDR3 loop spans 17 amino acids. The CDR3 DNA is TGTGCCAGCAGGAAATACACAGGGGGCTACGACCGTGAAAAACTGTTTTTT. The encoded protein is CASRKYTGGYDREKLFF.

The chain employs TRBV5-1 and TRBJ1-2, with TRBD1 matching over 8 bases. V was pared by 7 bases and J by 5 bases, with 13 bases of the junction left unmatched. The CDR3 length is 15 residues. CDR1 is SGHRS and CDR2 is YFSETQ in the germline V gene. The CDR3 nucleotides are TGCGCCAGCCGCTCGGGGGCAGGGGGCGGTTATGGCTACACCTTC. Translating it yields CASRSGAGGGYGYTF.

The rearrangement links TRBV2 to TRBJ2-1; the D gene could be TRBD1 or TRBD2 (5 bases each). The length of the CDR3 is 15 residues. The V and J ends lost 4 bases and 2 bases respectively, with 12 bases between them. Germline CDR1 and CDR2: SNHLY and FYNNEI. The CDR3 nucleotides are TGTGCCAGCAGTGTCCGGGACCTAACCTACAATGAGCAGTTCTTC. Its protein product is CASSVRDLTYNEQFF.